This T cell receptor (beta chain) was found in a study of cytomegalovirus exposure and HLA in healthy donors. Study-wide context: HLA-typed donors were the source of approximately 88 million unique TCRs, which an early data release held.

General study results and limits: Later genetic work tied a missense DCLRE1C variant to beta-chain V and J trimming. Data from an earlier analysis indicated that most TCR beta V segments were productive either about 87% or about 30% of the time. Across donors, most TCRs were seen rarely, yet some public ones were widespread.

This clone showed up just a few times. The antigen is not known. The PCR employed 60 Vbeta primers together with 13 Jbeta primers. Profiled with immunoSEQ multiplex PCR; TCRdb holds only in-frame clones, not every one. The sample holds about 37,000 clones, around 69% seen once. The CDR3 runs to 15 residues. Per germline, CDR1 SGDLS and CDR2 YYNGEE. V gave up 4 bases and J gave up 4 bases; unmatched junction bases: 6. Input material: PBMCs. The rearrangement uses TRBV9 and TRBJ1-3; 9 nucleotides line up with TRBD1. The source is a young man in good health and CMV-seronegative. The CDR3 DNA follows: TGTGCCAGCAGCTCCCGACAGGGGGAAGGAAACACCATATATTTT. It yields the protein CASSSRQGEGNTIYF.